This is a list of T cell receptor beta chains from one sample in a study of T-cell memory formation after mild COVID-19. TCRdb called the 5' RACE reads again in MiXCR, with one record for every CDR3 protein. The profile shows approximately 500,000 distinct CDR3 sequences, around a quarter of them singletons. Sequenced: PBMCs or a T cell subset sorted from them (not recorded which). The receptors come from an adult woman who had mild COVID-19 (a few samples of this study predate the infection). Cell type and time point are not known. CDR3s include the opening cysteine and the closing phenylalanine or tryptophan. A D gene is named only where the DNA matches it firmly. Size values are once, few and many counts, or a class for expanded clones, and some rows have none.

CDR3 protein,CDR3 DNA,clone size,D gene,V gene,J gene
CSVRLIAGTQYF,TGCAGCGTCCGCCTTATAGCGGGGACCCAGTACTTC,NA,TRBD2,TRBV29-1,TRBJ2-5
CASSITGSSYNEQFF,TGTGCCAGCAGCATTACAGGGAGCTCCTACAATGAGCAGTTCTTC,many,NA,TRBV7-3,TRBJ2-1
CATSDAGTDLDEQYF,TGTGCCACCAGTGACGCCGGAACAGACCTTGACGAGCAGTACTTC,few,NA,TRBV24-1,TRBJ2-7
CASSFGGGNYGYTF,TGTGCCAGCAGTTTCGGAGGGGGCAACTATGGCTACACCTTC,NA,TRBD1,TRBV12-3/TRBV12-4,TRBJ1-2
CASSLGRSATEAFF,TGTGCCAGCTCCCTCGGCCGTTCTGCCACTGAAGCTTTCTTT,NA,NA,TRBV18,TRBJ1-1
CAISEDRENIQYF,TGTGCCATCAGTGAGGACAGGGAAAACATTCAGTACTTC,NA,TRBD1,TRBV10-3,TRBJ2-4
CASSPTYMGGGYGYTF,TGTGCCAGCAGTCCGACCTACATGGGGGGGGGCTATGGCTACACCTTC,NA,NA,TRBV3-1,TRBJ1-2
CASTIQFDRGPLNYGYTF,TGTGCCAGTACCATCCAGTTTGACAGGGGACCCCTTAACTATGGCTACACCTTC,NA,TRBD1,TRBV19,TRBJ1-2
CSALGTRGKDTQYF,TGCAGTGCACTCGGGACTCGAGGGAAAGATACGCAGTATTTT,few,NA,TRBV20-1,TRBJ2-3
CATSSASLAGETQYF,TGTGCCACCAGCAGCGCTTCACTAGCGGGAGAGACCCAGTACTTC,few,TRBD2,TRBV15,TRBJ2-5
CASSGTGMNYEQYF,TGCGCCAGCAGCGGGACCGGGATGAATTACGAGCAGTACTTC,few,NA,TRBV5-1,TRBJ2-7
CASSADRAETEAFF,TGTGCCAGCAGCGCGGACAGGGCAGAGACTGAAGCTTTCTTT,NA,TRBD1,TRBV5-6,TRBJ1-1
CASSLVRAGGETQYF,TGTGCCAGCAGCTTAGTCAGGGCAGGGGGAGAGACCCAGTACTTC,few,TRBD1,TRBV7-2,TRBJ2-5
CASSWTGANEQFF,TGTGCCAGCAGCTGGACAGGGGCCAATGAGCAGTTCTTC,few,TRBD1,TRBV7-9,TRBJ2-1
CASSQTSVRGIDEQFF,TGCGCCAGCAGCCAGACTAGCGTGAGAGGTATCGATGAGCAGTTCTTC,NA,TRBD2,TRBV4-1,TRBJ2-1
CAISEAAGGSNQPQHF,TGTGCCATCAGTGAGGCGGCAGGGGGTAGCAATCAGCCCCAGCATTTT,NA,TRBD1,TRBV10-3,TRBJ1-5
CSASKTRDSYGYTF,TGCAGTGCTAGCAAAACCAGGGATTCCTATGGCTACACCTTC,NA,NA,TRBV20-1,TRBJ1-2
CASRYPGRRSNTEAFF,TGTGCCAGCAGATATCCGGGACGGCGATCTAACACTGAAGCTTTCTTT,NA,NA,TRBV11-2,TRBJ1-1
CASSVTSGTGAYEQYF,TGTGCCAGCAGCGTCACCTCCGGGACAGGGGCCTACGAGCAGTACTTC,NA,TRBD1,TRBV7-9,TRBJ2-7
CASSSGDGSPLHF,TGTGCCAGCAGTTCCGGGGACGGTTCACCCCTCCACTTT,NA,NA,TRBV7-9,TRBJ1-6
CASSHPGLAGGPDRDTQYF,TGCGCCAGCAGCCACCCAGGACTAGCGGGGGGGCCCGATAGAGATACGCAGTATTTT,NA,TRBD2,TRBV4-1,TRBJ2-3
CSVGALAGVGDEQFF,TGCAGCGTTGGCGCCCTAGCGGGGGTTGGGGATGAGCAGTTCTTC,many,TRBD2,TRBV29-1,TRBJ2-1
CASMPRQGTHEQYF,TGCGCCAGCATGCCCCGGCAGGGTACCCACGAGCAGTACTTC,NA,NA,TRBV5-1,TRBJ2-7
CASHGEGPTYGYTF,TGTGCCAGCCACGGGGAAGGGCCGACCTATGGCTACACCTTC,NA,NA,TRBV12-3/TRBV12-4,TRBJ1-2
CATSDLSTGGPSDEQFF,TGTGCCACCAGTGATTTGAGTACGGGAGGGCCGAGCGATGAGCAGTTCTTC,NA,TRBD2,TRBV24-1,TRBJ2-1
CASSLMGQRLNTEAFF,TGTGCCAGCAGCTTAATGGGACAACGCCTGAACACTGAAGCTTTCTTT,NA,NA,TRBV7-2,TRBJ1-1
CASSDDTGVLGGKLFF,TGTGCCAGCAGTGACGATACAGGGGTTCTCGGGGGAAAACTGTTTTTT,NA,TRBD1,TRBV25-1,TRBJ1-4
CATSDLRGPDEQYF,TGTGCCACCAGTGATTTGAGGGGGCCGGACGAGCAGTACTTC,few,TRBD1,TRBV24-1,TRBJ2-7
CATSRGAQGSQDEQFF,TGTGCCACCAGCAGAGGGGCACAGGGGAGCCAGGATGAGCAGTTCTTC,few,TRBD1,TRBV15,TRBJ2-1